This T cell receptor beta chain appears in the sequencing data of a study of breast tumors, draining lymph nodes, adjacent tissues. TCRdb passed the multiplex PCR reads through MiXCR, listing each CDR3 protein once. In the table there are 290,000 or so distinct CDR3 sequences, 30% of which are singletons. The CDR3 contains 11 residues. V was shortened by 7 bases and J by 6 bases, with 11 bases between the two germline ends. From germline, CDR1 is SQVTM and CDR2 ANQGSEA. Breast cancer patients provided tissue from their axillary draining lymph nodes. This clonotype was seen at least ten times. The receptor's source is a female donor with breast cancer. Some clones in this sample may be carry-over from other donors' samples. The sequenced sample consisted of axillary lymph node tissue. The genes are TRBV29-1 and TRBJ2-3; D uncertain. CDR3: CSDGFGDTQYF. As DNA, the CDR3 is TGCAGCGACGGGTTCGGGGATACGCAGTATTTT.